Each of the 11 T cell receptor beta chains below was sequenced from the same sample in a study of shared clonotypes between healthy human individuals. In the naive CD8 group, cells lacked CD45RO and were positively selected for CCR7, so terminally differentiated effector memory CD45RA+ cells were left out. The protocol was immunoSEQ multiplex PCR, while the TCRdb copy is restricted to in-frame clones and leaves out a portion. The sample has more than 2 million clones, approximately 95% seen once. Material for sequencing was naive CD8+ T cells sorted from blood. The receptors stem from a man in his late teens or twenties in good health.

The chain combines TRBV10-1 with TRBJ2-7; D is ambiguous. The CDR3 has 11 amino acids. V lost 7 bases and J 2 bases, leaving 6 bases between the germline ends. Germline CDR1 reads WNHNN; CDR2 reads SYGVQD (reference sequence). The CDR3 DNA reads TGCGCCAGCATCTTGACCTACGAGCAGTACTTC. Translating it yields CASILTYEQYF.

This rearrangement joins TRBV4-1 to TRBJ2-5; 9 bases are shared with TRBD1. The CDR3 is 13 amino acids. V shed 6 bases, J shed 3 bases, and the junction held 2 bases outside the gene matches. Per the germline V gene, CDR1 is MGHRA and CDR2 is YSYEKL. CDR3 protein: CASSRTGEETQYF. The CDR3 DNA is TGCGCCAGCAGTAGGACAGGGGAAGAGACCCAGTACTTC.

J is TRBJ1-1 and V is TRBV25-1; no clear D. The germline V gene encodes CDR1 MGHDK and CDR2 SYGVNS. The CDR3 contains 13 residues. Trimming pared 6 bases from V and 1 base from J, leaving 9 bases between. The CDR3 is CASRVAANTEAFF. In DNA, the CDR3 is TGTGCCAGCAGAGTCGCCGCGAACACTGAAGCTTTCTTT.

In its sample, this clone was seen once. V and J are TRBV29-1 and TRBJ2-7; D is undetermined. The CDR3 extends over 12 amino acids. V lost 6 bases and J 3 bases, leaving 12 bases between the germline ends. CDR1 SQVTM and CDR2 ANQGSEA come from the germline V gene. As DNA, the CDR3 is TGCAGCGTCGAATGGACCGACTACGAGCAGTACTTC. The encoded protein is CSVEWTDYEQYF.

The chain has TRBV6-5 and TRBJ2-5, with D possibly TRBD2 on 7 matching bases. Trimming removed 3 bases at V and 3 bases at J, with 14 bases between. The CDR3 runs 15 residues. Per the germline V gene, CDR1 is MNHEY and CDR2 is SVGAGI. CDR3 DNA sequence: TGTGCCAGCAGTTATCCCAGGGGAGGGGAAGAGACCCAGTACTTC. Its protein is CASSYPRGGEETQYF.

The V gene is TRBV14, the J gene TRBJ2-1; D unclear. The CDR3 has 12 residues. The germline CDR1 and CDR2 sequences are SGHDN and FVKESK. The V and J ends lost 1 base and 6 bases respectively, with 4 bases between them. The CDR3, as DNA: TGTGCCAGCAGCCAAGGAGCCAATGAGCAGTTCTTC. Encoded protein: CASSQGANEQFF.

The genes are TRBV14 and TRBJ2-3; D may be TRBD2 (6 bases). V lost 4 bases, J lost 3 bases, and 14 bases lay in between. There are 15 residues in the CDR3. Germline CDR1 SGHDN, CDR2 FVKESK. In nucleotides, the CDR3 is TGTGCCAGCAGCCCCGGGACTGCCCTTACAGATACGCAGTATTTT. Protein: CASSPGTALTDTQYF.

This rearrangement joins TRBV10-2 to TRBJ2-7; D is unresolved. The CDR3 sequence is 11 residues long. CDR1 is WSHSY, CDR2 SAAADI, per germline. V was trimmed by 9 bases and J by 6 bases, leaving 12 bases between them. The CDR3 nucleotides read TGCGCCAGTTCTAACACTGGCGAGCAGTACTTC. This sequence encodes CASSNTGEQYF.

The chain has TRBV9 and TRBJ2-5; TRBD2 matches 11 bases. CDR1 is SGDLS and CDR2 is YYNGEE in the germline V gene. The CDR3 runs to 15 residues. Trimming removed 3 bases from V and 5 bases from J; junction bases left unmatched: 6. The CDR3 region is CASSGSGGARETQYF. In DNA form, the CDR3 reads TGTGCCAGCAGCGGTAGCGGGGGGGCCAGGGAGACCCAGTACTTC.

Comment on this clone: The same CDR3 arises from other DNA sequences in this sample as well. The rearrangement uses TRBV29-1 and TRBJ2-7, with D possibly matching TRBD2 (5 bases). Per germline, CDR1 SQVTM and CDR2 ANQGSEA. CDR3 length: 13 residues. The V and J ends lost 5 bases and 0 bases respectively, with 11 bases between them. CDR3 amino acids: CSVSGGSSYEQYF. The CDR3 region has the DNA TGCAGCGTTAGCGGAGGAAGCTCCTACGAGCAGTACTTC.

V is TRBV29-1 and J is TRBJ2-7; D is perhaps TRBD2 (7 bases). V lost 3 bases to trimming and J lost 6 bases, with 15 bases between them. Germline V gives CDR1 SQVTM, CDR2 ANQGSEA. The CDR3 extends over 13 amino acids. CDR3 sequence reads: CSVEGGLLSEQYF. DNA for the CDR3: TGCAGCGTTGAGGGGGGGCTCTTAAGCGAGCAGTACTTC.